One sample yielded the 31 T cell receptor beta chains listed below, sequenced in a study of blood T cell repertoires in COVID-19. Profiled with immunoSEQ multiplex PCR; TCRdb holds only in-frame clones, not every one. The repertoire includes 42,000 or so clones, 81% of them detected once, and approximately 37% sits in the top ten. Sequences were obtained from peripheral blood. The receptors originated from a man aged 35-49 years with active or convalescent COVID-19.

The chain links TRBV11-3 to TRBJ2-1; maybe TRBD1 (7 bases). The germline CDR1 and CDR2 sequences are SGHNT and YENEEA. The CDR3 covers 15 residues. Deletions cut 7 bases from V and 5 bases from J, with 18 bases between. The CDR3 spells CASTRGDSTNNEQFF. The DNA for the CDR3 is TGTGCCAGCACAAGGGGGGACAGCACTAACAATGAGCAGTTCTTC. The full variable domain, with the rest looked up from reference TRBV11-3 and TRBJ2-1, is EAGVVQSPRYKIIEKKQPVAFWCNPISGHNTLYWYLQNLGQGPELLIRYENEEAVDDSQLPKDRFSAERLKGVDSTLKIQPAELGDSAVYLCASTRGDSTNNEQFFGPGTRLTVL.

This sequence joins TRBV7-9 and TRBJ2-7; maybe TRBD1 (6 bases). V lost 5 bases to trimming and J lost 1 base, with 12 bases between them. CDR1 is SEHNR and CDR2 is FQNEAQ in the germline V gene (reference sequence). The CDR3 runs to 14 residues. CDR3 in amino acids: CASSDQGNSYEQYF. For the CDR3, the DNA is TGTGCCAGCAGCGATCAGGGGAATTCCTACGAGCAGTACTTC.

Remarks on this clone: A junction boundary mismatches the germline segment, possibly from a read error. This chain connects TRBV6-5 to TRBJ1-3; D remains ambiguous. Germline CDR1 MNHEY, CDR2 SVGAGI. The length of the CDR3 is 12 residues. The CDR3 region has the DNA TGTGCCACCAGTTCTTCTGGAAACACCATATATTTT. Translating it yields CATSSSGNTIYF.

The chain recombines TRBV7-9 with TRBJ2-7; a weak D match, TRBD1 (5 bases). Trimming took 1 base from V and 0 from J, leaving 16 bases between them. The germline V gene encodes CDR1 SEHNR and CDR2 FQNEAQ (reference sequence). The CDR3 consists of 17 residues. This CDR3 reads CASSLEVRGLSSYEQYF. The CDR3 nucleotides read TGTGCCAGCAGCTTAGAAGTAAGGGGTTTGAGCTCCTACGAGCAGTACTTC.

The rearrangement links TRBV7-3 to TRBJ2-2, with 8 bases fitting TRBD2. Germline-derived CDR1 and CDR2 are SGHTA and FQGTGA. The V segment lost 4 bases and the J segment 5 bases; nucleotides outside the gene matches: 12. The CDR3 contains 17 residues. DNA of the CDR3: TGTGCCAGCAGCTCCAACCCGGGGGGGAGAGGGACCGGGGAGCTGTTTTTT. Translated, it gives CASSSNPGGRGTGELFF.

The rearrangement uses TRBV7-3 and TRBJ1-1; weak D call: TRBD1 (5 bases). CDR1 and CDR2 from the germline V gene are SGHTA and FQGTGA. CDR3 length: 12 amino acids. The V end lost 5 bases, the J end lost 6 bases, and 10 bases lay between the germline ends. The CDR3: CASSGAESEAFF. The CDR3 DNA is TGTGCCAGCAGCGGGGCAGAATCTGAAGCTTTCTTT. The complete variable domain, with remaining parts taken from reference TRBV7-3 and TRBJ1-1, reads GAGVSQTPSNKVTEKGKYVELRCDPISGHTALYWYRQSLGQGPEFLIYFQGTGAADDSGLPNDRFFAVRPEGSVSTLKIQRTERGDSAVYLCASSGAESEAFFGQGTRLTVV.

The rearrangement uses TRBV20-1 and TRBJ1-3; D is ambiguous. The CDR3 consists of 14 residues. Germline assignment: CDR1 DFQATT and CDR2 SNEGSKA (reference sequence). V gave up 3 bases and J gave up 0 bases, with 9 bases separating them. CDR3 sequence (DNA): TGCAGTGCTAGTCTGCAGGACTCTGGAAACACCATATATTTT. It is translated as CSASLQDSGNTIYF.

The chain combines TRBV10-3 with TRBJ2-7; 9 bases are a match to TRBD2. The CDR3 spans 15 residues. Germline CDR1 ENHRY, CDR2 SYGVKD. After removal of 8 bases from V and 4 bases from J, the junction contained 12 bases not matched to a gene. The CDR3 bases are TGTGCCATCGGGATAGCGGGGGCCTCCATTTACGAGCAGTACTTC. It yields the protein CAIGIAGASIYEQYF.

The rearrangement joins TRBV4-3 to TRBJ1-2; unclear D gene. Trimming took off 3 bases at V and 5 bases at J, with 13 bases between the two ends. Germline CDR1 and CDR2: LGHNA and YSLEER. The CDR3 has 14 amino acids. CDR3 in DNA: TGCGCCAGCAGCCAGGGGAGCCAAGGGTATGGCTACACCTTC. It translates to CASSQGSQGYGYTF.

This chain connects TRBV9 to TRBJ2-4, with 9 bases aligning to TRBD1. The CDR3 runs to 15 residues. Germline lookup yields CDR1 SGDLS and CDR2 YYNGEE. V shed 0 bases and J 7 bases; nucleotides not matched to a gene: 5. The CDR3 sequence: CASSVDGTGWNIQYF. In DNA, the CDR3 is TGTGCCAGCAGCGTAGACGGGACAGGGTGGAACATTCAGTACTTC.

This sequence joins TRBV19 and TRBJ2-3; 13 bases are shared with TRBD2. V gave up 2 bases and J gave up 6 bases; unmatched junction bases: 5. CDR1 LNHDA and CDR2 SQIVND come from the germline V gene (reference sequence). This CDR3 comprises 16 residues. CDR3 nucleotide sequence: TGTGCCAGTAGTATACAGGGGACTAGCGGGACCGATACGCAGTATTTT. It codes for CASSIQGTSGTDTQYF.

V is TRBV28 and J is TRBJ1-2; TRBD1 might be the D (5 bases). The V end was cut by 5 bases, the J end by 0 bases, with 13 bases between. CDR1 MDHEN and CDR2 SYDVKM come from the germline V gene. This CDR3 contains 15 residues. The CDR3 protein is CASSSGKGSNYGYTF. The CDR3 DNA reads TGTGCCAGCAGTAGTGGAAAGGGGTCTAACTATGGCTACACCTTC.

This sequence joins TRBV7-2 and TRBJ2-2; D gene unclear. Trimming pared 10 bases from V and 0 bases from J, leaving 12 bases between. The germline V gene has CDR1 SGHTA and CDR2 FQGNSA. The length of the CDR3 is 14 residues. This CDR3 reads CATCRLPNTGELFF. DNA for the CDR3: TGTGCCACTTGCCGGTTACCGAACACCGGGGAGCTGTTTTTT.

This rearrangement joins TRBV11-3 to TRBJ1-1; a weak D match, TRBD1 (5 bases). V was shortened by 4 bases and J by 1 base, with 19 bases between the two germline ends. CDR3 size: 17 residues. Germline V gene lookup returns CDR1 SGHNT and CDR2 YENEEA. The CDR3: CASSSPSAGHGNTEAFF. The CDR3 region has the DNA TGTGCCAGCAGCTCCCCCTCGGCAGGGCACGGGAACACTGAAGCTTTCTTT.

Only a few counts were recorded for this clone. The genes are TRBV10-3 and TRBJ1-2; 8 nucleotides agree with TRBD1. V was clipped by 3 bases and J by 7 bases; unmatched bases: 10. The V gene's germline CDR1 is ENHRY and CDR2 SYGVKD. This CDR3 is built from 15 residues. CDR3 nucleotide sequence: TGTGCCATCAGTGACTCAGGACAGGGACGTCTTGGCTACACCTTC. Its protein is CAISDSGQGRLGYTF.

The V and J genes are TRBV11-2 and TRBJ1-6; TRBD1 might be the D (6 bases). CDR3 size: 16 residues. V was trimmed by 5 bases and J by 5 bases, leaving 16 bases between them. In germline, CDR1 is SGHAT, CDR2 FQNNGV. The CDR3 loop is CASSPRGGEDNSPLHF. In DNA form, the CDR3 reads TGTGCCAGCAGCCCCCGAGGGGGGGAGGATAATTCACCCCTCCACTTT. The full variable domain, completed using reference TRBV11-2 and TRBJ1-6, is EAGVAQSPRYKIIEKRQSVAFWCNPISGHATLYWYQQILGQGPKLLIQFQNNGVVDDSQLPKDRFSAERLKGVDSTLKIQPAKLEDSAVYLCASSPRGGEDNSPLHFGNGTRLTVT.

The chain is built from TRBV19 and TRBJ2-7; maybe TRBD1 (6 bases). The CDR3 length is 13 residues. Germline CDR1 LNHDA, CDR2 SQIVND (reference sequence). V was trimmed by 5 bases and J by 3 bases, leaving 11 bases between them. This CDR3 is CASSPGQNYEQYF. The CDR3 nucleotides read TGTGCCAGTAGTCCAGGACAGAACTACGAGCAGTACTTC.

The CDR3 protein is CSVPTGGETQYF. Here the CDR3 DNA reads TGCAGCGTTCCCACAGGGGGTGAGACCCAGTACTTC. V gene TRBV29-1 combines with J gene TRBJ2-5; the match to TRBD1 covers 8 bases. With 5 bases clipped from V and 5 bases from J, the junction kept 4 bases outside the gene matches. The germline V gene has CDR1 SQVTM and CDR2 ANQGSEA. The CDR3 is made up of 12 amino acids. The full variable domain, with the rest looked up from reference TRBV29-1 and TRBJ2-5, is SAVISQKPSRDICQRGTSLTIQCQVDSQVTMMFWYRQQPGQSLTLIATANQGSEATYESGFVIDKFPISRPNLTFSTLTVSNMSPEDSSIYLCSVPTGGETQYFGPGTRLLVL.

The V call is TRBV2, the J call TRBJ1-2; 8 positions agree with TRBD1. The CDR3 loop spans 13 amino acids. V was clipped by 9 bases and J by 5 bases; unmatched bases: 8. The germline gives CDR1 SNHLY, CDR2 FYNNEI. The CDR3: CASRLTGGYGYTF. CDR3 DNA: TGTGCCAGTAGACTAACAGGGGGGTATGGCTACACCTTC.

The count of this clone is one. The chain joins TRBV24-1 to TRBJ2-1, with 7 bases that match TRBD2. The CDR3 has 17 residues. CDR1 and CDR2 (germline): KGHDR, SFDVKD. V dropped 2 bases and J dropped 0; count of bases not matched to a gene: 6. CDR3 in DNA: TGTGCCACCAGTGATTCCCCCAGCGGGACCTCCTACAATGAGCAGTTCTTC. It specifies CATSDSPSGTSYNEQFF.

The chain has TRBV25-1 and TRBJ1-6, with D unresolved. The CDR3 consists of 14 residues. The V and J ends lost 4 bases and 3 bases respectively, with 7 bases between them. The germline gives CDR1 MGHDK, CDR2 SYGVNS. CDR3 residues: CASSAGVYNSPLHF. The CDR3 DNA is TGTGCCAGCAGTGCCGGGGTCTATAATTCACCCCTCCACTTT. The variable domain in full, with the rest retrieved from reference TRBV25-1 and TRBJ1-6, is EADIYQTPRYLVIGTGKKITLECSQTMGHDKMYWYQQDPGMELHLIHYSYGVNSTEKGDLSSESTVSRIRTEHFPLTLESARPSHTSQYLCASSAGVYNSPLHFGNGTRLTVT.

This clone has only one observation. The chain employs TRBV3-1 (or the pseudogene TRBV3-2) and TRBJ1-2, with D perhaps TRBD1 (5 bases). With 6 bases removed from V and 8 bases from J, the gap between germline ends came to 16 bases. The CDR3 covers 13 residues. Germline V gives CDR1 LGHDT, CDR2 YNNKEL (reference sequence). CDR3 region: CASRQEGTGGYTF. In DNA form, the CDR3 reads TGTGCCAGCAGACAGGAGGGCACGGGCGGCTACACCTTC.

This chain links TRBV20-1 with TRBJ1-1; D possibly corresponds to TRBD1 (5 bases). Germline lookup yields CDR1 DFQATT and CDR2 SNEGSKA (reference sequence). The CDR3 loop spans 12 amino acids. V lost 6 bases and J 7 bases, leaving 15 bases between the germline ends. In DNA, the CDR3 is TGCAGTGCAAGTGACGGGGGTGGTGAAGCTTTCTTT. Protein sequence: CSASDGGGEAFF.

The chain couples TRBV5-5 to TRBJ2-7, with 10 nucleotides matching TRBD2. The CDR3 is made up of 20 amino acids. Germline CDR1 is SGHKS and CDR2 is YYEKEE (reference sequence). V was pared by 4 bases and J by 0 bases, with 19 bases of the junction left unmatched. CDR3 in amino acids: CASSRFTSGVSLQSSYEQYF. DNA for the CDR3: TGTGCCAGCAGCCGCTTCACTAGCGGGGTCTCCCTGCAGAGCTCCTACGAGCAGTACTTC. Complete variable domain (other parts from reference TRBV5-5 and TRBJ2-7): DAGVTQSPTHLIKTRGQQVTLRCSPISGHKSVSWYQQVLGQGPQFIFQYYEKEERGRGNFPDRFSARQFPNYSSELNVNALLLGDSALYLCASSRFTSGVSLQSSYEQYFGPGTRLTVT.

For the CDR3, the DNA is TGTGCCAGCTCCAGGGAGGCTAATGAAAAACTGTTTTTT. Its protein is CASSREANEKLFF. The chain has TRBV27 and TRBJ1-4; D may be TRBD1 (5 bases). This CDR3 is 13 amino acids long. Germline CDR1 MNHEY, CDR2 SMNVEV (reference sequence). Trimming pared 8 bases from V and 3 bases from J, leaving 10 bases between.

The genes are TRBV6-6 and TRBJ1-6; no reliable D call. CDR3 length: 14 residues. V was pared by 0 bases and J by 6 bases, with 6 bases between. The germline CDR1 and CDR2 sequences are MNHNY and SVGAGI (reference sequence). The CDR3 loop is CASSYSESNSPLHF. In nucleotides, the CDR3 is TGTGCCAGCAGTTACTCAGAGAGTAATTCACCCCTCCACTTT.

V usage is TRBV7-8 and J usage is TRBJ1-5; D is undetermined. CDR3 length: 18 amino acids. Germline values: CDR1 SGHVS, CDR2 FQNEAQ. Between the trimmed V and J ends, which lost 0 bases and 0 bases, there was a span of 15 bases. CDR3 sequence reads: CASSLARVRDISNQPQHF. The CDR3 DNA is TGTGCCAGCAGCTTAGCCCGAGTCCGCGACATTAGCAATCAGCCCCAGCATTTT.

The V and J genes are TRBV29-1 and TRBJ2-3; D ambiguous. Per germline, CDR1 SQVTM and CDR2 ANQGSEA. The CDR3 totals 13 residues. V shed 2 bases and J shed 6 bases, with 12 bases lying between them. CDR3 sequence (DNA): TGCAGCGTTGAAAGTTCCTCGCGGGATACGCAGTATTTT. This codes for CSVESSSRDTQYF.

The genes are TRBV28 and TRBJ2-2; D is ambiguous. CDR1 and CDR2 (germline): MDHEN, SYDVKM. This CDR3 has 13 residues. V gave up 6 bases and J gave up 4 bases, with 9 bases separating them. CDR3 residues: CASSKQITGELFF. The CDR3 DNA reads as TGTGCCAGCAGCAAACAGATCACCGGGGAGCTGTTTTTT. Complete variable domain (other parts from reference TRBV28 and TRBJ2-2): DVKVTQSSRYLVKRTGEKVFLECVQDMDHENMFWYRQDPGLGLRLIYFSYDVKMKEKGDIPEGYSVSREKKERFSLILESASTNQTSMYLCASSKQITGELFFGEGSRLTVL.

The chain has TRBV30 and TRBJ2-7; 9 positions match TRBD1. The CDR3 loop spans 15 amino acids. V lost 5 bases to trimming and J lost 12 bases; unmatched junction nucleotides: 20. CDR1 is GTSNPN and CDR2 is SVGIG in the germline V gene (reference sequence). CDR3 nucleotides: TGTGCCTGGGAATTACTGGGGACAGGGAGGGCCGGGGGGTACTTC. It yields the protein CAWELLGTGRAGGYF.

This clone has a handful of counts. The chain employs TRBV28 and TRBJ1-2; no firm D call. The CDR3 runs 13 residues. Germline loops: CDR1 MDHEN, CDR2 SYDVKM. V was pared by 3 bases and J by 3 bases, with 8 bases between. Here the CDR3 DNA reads TGTGCCAGCAGTTTGGTCCAGGACTATGGCTACACCTTC. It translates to CASSLVQDYGYTF.